One sample yielded the 21 T cell receptor beta chains listed below, sequenced in a study of cytomegalovirus exposure and HLA in healthy donors. It was with 60 Vbeta and 13 Jbeta primers that the PCR ran. Profiling relied on immunoSEQ multiplex PCR, and the TCRdb table lists in-frame clones only, not all of them. This repertoire shows approximately 150,000 clones, roughly 80% found once; its top ten account for less than 9%. What was sequenced was PBMCs. These receptors were obtained from a young man in good health and CMV-seropositive.

This chain uses TRBV19 with TRBJ1-2, with 7 bases that match TRBD1. The CDR3 has 15 amino acids. CDR1 and CDR2 from the germline V gene are LNHDA and SQIVND (reference sequence). J was trimmed by 3 bases and V by 4 bases; bases with no gene match: 8. CDR3 bases: TGTGCCAGTAGTACCGGGACAGATTCTTACTATGGCTACACCTTC. Amino acids: CASSTGTDSYYGYTF.

A few counts support this clone. The V gene is TRBV25-1, the J gene TRBJ2-3; TRBD2 agrees at 9 bases. The germline gives CDR1 MGHDK, CDR2 SYGVNS. This CDR3 region has 16 residues. V lost 2 bases to trimming and J lost 1 base; unmatched junction nucleotides: 4. This CDR3 reads CASSEGVAGGTDTQYF. The CDR3 DNA reads TGTGCCAGCAGTGAAGGGGTAGCGGGAGGCACAGATACGCAGTATTTT. Looking up the rest from reference TRBV25-1 and TRBJ2-3 gives the full variable domain: EADIYQTPRYLVIGTGKKITLECSQTMGHDKMYWYQQDPGMELHLIHYSYGVNSTEKGDLSSESTVSRIRTEHFPLTLESARPSHTSQYLCASSEGVAGGTDTQYFGPGTRLTVL.

The genes are TRBV5-6 and TRBJ1-1; D gene unclear. The CDR3 extends over 14 amino acids. In germline, CDR1 is SGHDT, CDR2 YYEEEE. Trimming removed 1 base from V and 1 base from J, with 8 bases in between. CDR3: CASSLPGGNTEAFF. CDR3 coding DNA: TGTGCCAGCAGCTTGCCCGGTGGGAACACTGAAGCTTTCTTT.

V is TRBV27 and J is TRBJ2-6; 9 nucleotides match TRBD1. The J segment lost 4 bases and the V segment lost 5 bases, leaving 12 bases of the junction unmatched. Germline CDR1 reads MNHEY; CDR2 reads SMNVEV (reference sequence). The CDR3 is 18 amino acids. The DNA for the CDR3 is TGTGCCAGCAGTCAGGGACAGGGATCCCCCTGGGGGGCCAACGTCCTGACTTTC. The encoded protein is CASSQGQGSPWGANVLTF.

The gene calls are TRBV11-2 and TRBJ2-3, with D possibly being TRBD1 (5 bases). V was pared by 1 base and J by 6 bases, with 14 bases between. The CDR3 totals 15 residues. CDR1 is SGHAT and CDR2 is FQNNGV in the germline V gene. The CDR3 DNA follows: TGTGCCAGCAGCTTAGTAGGGGCGGTTCCGGATACGCAGTATTTT. Translated: CASSLVGAVPDTQYF.

The V call is TRBV19, the J call TRBJ2-3; the match to TRBD2 covers 11 bases. V lost 4 bases to trimming and J lost 2 bases; unmatched junction nucleotides: 8. This CDR3 contains 17 residues. The germline CDR1 and CDR2 sequences are LNHDA and SQIVND (reference sequence). CDR3 region: CASSTVLAGVSTDTQYF. CDR3 DNA: TGTGCCAGTAGTACCGTACTAGCGGGAGTCTCCACAGATACGCAGTATTTT.

CDR3 in amino acids: CASTPRLASYNEQFF. The CDR3 coding sequence is TGTGCCAGCACCCCTCGACTAGCCTCTTACAATGAGCAGTTCTTC. The J gene is TRBJ2-1, the V gene TRBV6-5, with 7 bases fitting TRBD2. CDR3 size: 15 residues. V dropped 7 bases and J dropped 4; count of bases not matched to a gene: 10. Looked up from germline, CDR1 is MNHEY and CDR2 is SVGAGI.

V is TRBV5-1 and J is TRBJ2-2, with TRBD1 identical over 7 bases. The CDR3 totals 15 residues. Germline V CDR1 and CDR2: SGHRS, YFSETQ. The J segment lost 6 bases and the V segment lost 4 bases, leaving 9 bases of the junction unmatched. The CDR3 nucleotides read TGCGCCAGCAGCAACCGGGACAGATTATCCGGGGAGCTGTTTTTT. As protein: CASSNRDRLSGELFF.

The chain employs TRBV4-2 and TRBJ2-1; 9 nucleotides match TRBD2. The CDR3 is made up of 19 amino acids. J was trimmed by 0 bases and V by 0 bases; bases with no gene match: 9. Germline-derived CDR1 and CDR2 are LGHNA and YNFKEQ. CDR3 bases: TGTGCCAGCAGCCAAGATTCAGCGGGGGGCCAGAGCTCCTACAATGAGCAGTTCTTC. Amino acid sequence: CASSQDSAGGQSSYNEQFF.

The gene calls are TRBV9 and TRBJ1-2; D is ambiguous. Trimming shortened V by 0 bases and J by 2 bases, and 17 bases separated the two germline ends. CDR3 length: 17 residues. CDR1 and CDR2 (germline): SGDLS, YYNGEE. Here the CDR3 reads CASSVVTPGTANYGYTF. In DNA form, the CDR3 reads TGTGCCAGCAGCGTAGTTACCCCGGGAACGGCAAACTATGGCTACACCTTC.

The rearrangement links TRBV6-1 to TRBJ1-2, with TRBD1 as a possible D gene (5 bases). Trimming removed 3 bases at V and 3 bases at J, with 14 bases between. The germline CDR1 and CDR2 sequences are MNHNS and SASEGT. This CDR3 is 15 amino acids long. The CDR3, as DNA: TGTGCCAGCAGTGACTCCCGGGGGGGAGACTATGGCTACACCTTC. Its translation: CASSDSRGGDYGYTF.

This chain links TRBV28 with TRBJ2-7; a possible D gene is TRBD2 (5 bases). CDR1 MDHEN and CDR2 SYDVKM come from the germline V gene. V was cut by 8 bases and J by 0 bases, with 20 bases left in between. There are 16 residues in the CDR3. Here the CDR3 DNA reads TGTGCCAGCTCCCGCCAGAGCGGAAGAAGCTCCTACGAGCAGTACTTC. Protein sequence: CASSRQSGRSSYEQYF.

The rearrangement links TRBV9 to TRBJ2-1, with 11 bases lining up with TRBD2. J lost 6 bases, V lost 3 bases, and 8 bases had no gene match. There are 16 residues in the CDR3. Germline assignment: CDR1 SGDLS and CDR2 YYNGEE. DNA for the CDR3: TGTGCCAGCAGCGGACTTAGCGGGGGGGCCCTCAATGAGCAGTTCTTC. The encoded protein is CASSGLSGGALNEQFF.

CDR3 in amino acids: CASSETETGELFF. CDR3 bases: TGTGCCAGCAGCGAGACGGAGACCGGGGAGCTGTTTTTT. The V gene is TRBV9, the J gene TRBJ2-2, with D unclear. The V end lost 3 bases, the J end lost 5 bases, and 8 bases lay between the germline ends. Per germline, CDR1 SGDLS and CDR2 YYNGEE. CDR3 size: 13 residues.

This clone was detected a few times. The chain combines TRBV6-4 with TRBJ2-2; 7 bases match TRBD1. Germline CDR1 is MRHNA and CDR2 is SNTAGT. Trimming cost V 0 bases and J 1 base; bases outside gene matches: 8. The CDR3 extends over 18 amino acids. CDR3 region: CASSDSNAGTENTGELFF. CDR3 nucleotide sequence: TGTGCCAGCAGTGACTCGAATGCTGGGACAGAGAACACCGGGGAGCTGTTTTTT.

This clone appeared once. The rearrangement links TRBV7-2 to TRBJ1-4; D is uncertain. The CDR3 runs 15 residues. The germline V and J ends were trimmed by 5 bases and 0 bases, with 10 bases remaining between them. Germline loops: CDR1 SGHTA, CDR2 FQGNSA. The CDR3 DNA reads as TGTGCCAGCAGCGAGGGTCTTGCAACTAATGAAAAACTGTTTTTT. As protein: CASSEGLATNEKLFF.

The gene calls are TRBV6-1 and TRBJ2-5; 8 nucleotides align to TRBD2. From germline, CDR1 is MNHNS and CDR2 SASEGT. The CDR3 is made up of 14 amino acids. V trimming: 7 bases; J trimming: 5 bases; junction bases outside the gene matches: 9. Here the CDR3 DNA reads TGTGCCAGCACTCCGGGGGGGCGGGGGGAGACCCAGTACTTC. This gives the protein CASTPGGRGETQYF.

This chain connects TRBV19 to TRBJ1-3; a possible D gene is TRBD1 (6 bases). This CDR3 is built from 16 residues. Germline V CDR1 and CDR2: LNHDA, SQIVND (reference sequence). V was cut by 4 bases and J by 8 bases, with 21 bases left in between. CDR3 residues: CASSTPGQYPGDTIYF. The CDR3 nucleotides read TGTGCCAGTAGTACCCCGGGACAATACCCCGGGGACACCATATATTTT.

This clone was counted only a few times. The J gene is TRBJ1-2, the V gene TRBV5-8; a possible D gene is TRBD1 (6 bases). V was trimmed by 2 bases and J by 5 bases, leaving 10 bases between them. Per the germline V gene, CDR1 is SGHTS and CDR2 is YDEGEE. The CDR3 is 13 amino acids. The DNA for the CDR3 is TGTGCCAGCAGCTTCGGGACAAGATATGGCTACACCTTC. It is translated as CASSFGTRYGYTF.

This chain connects TRBV6-1 to TRBJ1-1; TRBD1 aligns across 8 bases. CDR3 length: 15 amino acids. V shed 4 bases and J 4 bases; nucleotides not matched to a gene: 8. Germline CDR1 MNHNS, CDR2 SASEGT. The CDR3 region is CASSGRTGWSTEAFF. CDR3 nucleotides: TGTGCCAGCAGTGGTCGGACAGGGTGGTCCACTGAAGCTTTCTTT.

This clone was recorded a few times. The CDR3 DNA follows: TGTGCCAGCAGCCTCCTAGAACCGGGACAGGCGTCCTACGAGCAGTACTTC. It is translated as CASSLLEPGQASYEQYF. This chain connects TRBV14 to TRBJ2-7; 8 nucleotides line up with TRBD1. Germline V gene data show CDR1 as SGHDN and CDR2 as FVKESK. This CDR3 has 17 residues. The V segment lost 4 bases and the J segment 1 base; nucleotides outside the gene matches: 12. Variable domain in full (rest from reference TRBV14 and TRBJ2-7): EAGVTQFPSHSVIEKGQTVTLRCDPISGHDNLYWYRRVMGKEIKFLLHFVKESKQDESGMPNNRFLAERTGGTYSTLKVQPAELEDSGVYFCASSLLEPGQASYEQYFGPGTRLTVT.